These T cell receptor beta chains were read from a single sample in a study of blood T cell repertoires in COVID-19. TCRdb keeps only in-frame clones here, not all; method: immunoSEQ multiplex PCR. The sample holds more than 110,000 clones, more than 80% seen once. The material sequenced was peripheral blood. The receptors derive from a human donor in a cohort sampled during active COVID-19. The CDR3 runs from the conserved cysteine through the conserved F or W. D genes are given only for firm matches. A row's size may be missing; if present it is once, few, many or a size class.

size: .; V: TRBV7-9; length: 15; D: TRBD2; J: TRBJ2-7; CDR3: CASSLGGGPTYEQYF; DNA: TGTGCCAGCAGCTTGGGCGGGGGGCCTACCTACGAGCAGTACTTC
size: once; V: TRBV7-3; length: 19; D: TRBD2; J: TRBJ2-2; CDR3: CASSLRGLAGAANTGELFF; DNA: TGTGCCAGCAGCTTAAGGGGACTAGCGGGGGCCGCGAACACCGGGGAGCTGTTTTTT
size: .; V: TRBV7-5; length: 15; D: .; J: TRBJ2-1; CDR3: CARSQGTGSYNEQFF; DNA: TGTGCCAGAAGCCAGGGGACGGGCTCCTACAATGAGCAGTTCTTC
size: once; V: TRBV6-2/TRBV6-3; length: 16; D: .; J: TRBJ1-2; CDR3: CASSYSADPLDYGYTF; DNA: TGTGCCAGCAGTTACTCGGCAGATCCCCTGGACTATGGCTACACCTTC
size: .; V: TRBV18; length: 14; D: TRBD1; J: TRBJ1-1; CDR3: CASSPRTGATEAFF; DNA: TGTGCCAGCTCACCGCGGACAGGAGCCACTGAAGCTTTCTTT
size: once; V: TRBV5-5; length: 15; D: TRBD1; J: TRBJ1-6; CDR3: CASSLGQGLGSPLHF; DNA: TGTGCCAGCAGCTTGGGACAGGGGTTAGGTTCACCCCTCCACTTT
size: .; V: TRBV7-2; length: 16; D: TRBD1; J: TRBJ1-2; CDR3: CASSLYLGQAGYGYTF; DNA: TGTGCCAGCAGCTTATACCTAGGACAGGCTGGCTATGGCTACACCTTC
size: .; V: TRBV6-6; length: 15; D: .; J: TRBJ1-5; CDR3: CASSYSAGGNQPQHF; DNA: TGTGCCAGCAGTTACTCGGCGGGGGGTAATCAGCCCCAGCATTTT
size: .; V: TRBV2; length: 15; D: TRBD2; J: TRBJ2-1; CDR3: CASTGTSALYNEQFF; DNA: TGTGCCAGCACCGGCACTAGCGCTCTCTACAATGAGCAGTTCTTC
size: .; V: TRBV7-2; length: 14; D: .; J: TRBJ1-6; CDR3: CASSLVSVEIPLHF; DNA: TGTGCCAGCAGCTTAGTCAGCGTGGAGATACCCCTCCACTTT
size: once; V: TRBV2; length: 15; D: .; J: TRBJ1-4; CDR3: CASSDNRKGNEKLFF; DNA: TGTGCCAGCAGCGACAACAGAAAAGGAAACGAAAAACTGTTTTTT
size: .; V: TRBV18; length: 13; D: .; J: TRBJ2-2; CDR3: CASSPARDGELFF; DNA: TGTGCCAGCTCACCAGCCAGGGACGGGGAGCTGTTTTTT
size: .; V: TRBV3-1/TRBV3-2; length: 15; D: .; J: TRBJ2-6; CDR3: CASSRAGTGANVLTF; DNA: TGTGCCAGCAGCCGAGCGGGTACTGGGGCCAACGTCCTGACTTTC
size: .; V: TRBV19; length: 13; D: .; J: TRBJ1-5; CDR3: CASSGGGGQPQHF; DNA: TGTGCCAGTAGTGGGGGAGGCGGTCAGCCCCAGCATTTT
size: .; V: TRBV5-1; length: 17; D: TRBD1; J: TRBJ2-6; CDR3: CASSLVGQGSGANVLTF; DNA: TGCGCCAGCAGCTTGGTGGGACAGGGGTCTGGGGCCAACGTCCTGACTTTC
size: .; V: TRBV9; length: 13; D: .; J: TRBJ1-1; CDR3: CASSVSPGTEAFF; DNA: TGTGCCAGCAGCGTCTCGCCGGGGACTGAAGCTTTCTTT
size: .; V: TRBV6-4; length: 16; D: .; J: TRBJ2-5; CDR3: CASIEGAGGTQETQYF; DNA: TGTGCCAGCATCGAGGGGGCGGGGGGTACTCAAGAGACCCAGTACTTC
size: few; V: TRBV6-5; length: 13; D: .; J: TRBJ2-2; CDR3: CASSSRRPGELFF; DNA: TGTGCCAGCAGTTCGCGCAGGCCCGGGGAGCTGTTTTTT
size: .; V: TRBV7-8; length: 20; D: .; J: TRBJ2-2; CDR3: CASSPTSGGAGGPDTGELFF; DNA: TGTGCCAGCAGCCCTACATCGGGTGGTGCAGGGGGGCCCGACACCGGGGAGCTGTTTTTT
size: .; V: TRBV9; length: 15; D: .; J: TRBJ2-2; CDR3: CASSATVVSTGELFF; DNA: TGTGCCAGCAGCGCGACAGTCGTCAGCACCGGGGAGCTGTTTTTT
size: .; V: TRBV5-1; length: 16; D: .; J: TRBJ2-2; CDR3: CASSFNIARNTGELFF; DNA: TGCGCCAGCAGCTTCAATATTGCCAGAAACACCGGGGAGCTGTTTTTT
size: once; V: TRBV9; length: 17; D: TRBD1; J: TRBJ1-1; CDR3: CASSVGPGGLMNTEAFF; DNA: TGTGCCAGCAGCGTAGGGCCAGGGGGGCTAATGAACACTGAAGCTTTCTTT
size: once; V: TRBV5-1; length: 17; D: TRBD2; J: TRBJ2-3; CDR3: CASSPRTSGGGTDTQYF; DNA: TGCGCCAGCAGCCCCCGGACTAGCGGGGGGGGCACAGATACGCAGTATTTT
size: .; V: TRBV6-2/TRBV6-3; length: 15; D: .; J: TRBJ1-5; CDR3: CASSYPGTRNQPQHF; DNA: TGTGCCAGCAGTTACCCCGGGACACGCAATCAGCCCCAGCATTTT
size: .; V: TRBV18; length: 15; D: TRBD1; J: TRBJ1-2; CDR3: CASSGQSIPNYGYTF; DNA: TGTGCCAGCTCGGGACAGAGTATCCCCAACTATGGCTACACCTTC
size: .; V: TRBV9; length: 20; D: TRBD1; J: TRBJ2-5; CDR3: CASSHYFKSSGTAFQETQYF; DNA: TGTGCCAGCAGTCACTATTTTAAGAGCTCCGGGACAGCATTCCAAGAGACCCAGTACTTC
size: .; V: TRBV6-5; length: 15; D: .; J: TRBJ1-1; CDR3: CASINRVTQNTEAFF; DNA: TGTGCCAGCATCAACAGGGTGACCCAGAACACTGAAGCTTTCTTT
size: .; V: TRBV5-6; length: 17; D: .; J: TRBJ2-7; CDR3: CASSLFAAGLGVERQYF; DNA: TGTGCCAGCAGCTTATTTGCGGCGGGGTTAGGGGTGGAGAGGCAGTACTTC
size: .; V: TRBV9; length: 13; D: .; J: TRBJ1-3; CDR3: CASSVGQGNTIYF; DNA: TGTGCCAGCAGCGTAGGGCAGGGAAACACCATATATTTT
size: .; V: TRBV6-1; length: 12; D: .; J: TRBJ1-5; CDR3: CASGEGGQPQHF; DNA: TGTGCCAGCGGTGAGGGAGGTCAGCCCCAGCATTTT
size: few; V: TRBV6-1; length: 13; D: .; J: TRBJ1-1; CDR3: CASSEARGFEAFF; DNA: TGTGCCAGCAGTGAAGCTCGGGGATTTGAAGCTTTCTTT
size: .; V: TRBV3-1/TRBV3-2; length: 15; D: .; J: TRBJ1-2; CDR3: CASSPTQSSTRGYTF; DNA: TGTGCCAGCAGCCCAACACAGAGCAGCACCCGTGGCTACACCTTC
size: .; V: TRBV6-2/TRBV6-3; length: 14; D: .; J: TRBJ1-1; CDR3: CASSYGVIGAEAFF; DNA: TGTGCCAGCAGTTACGGCGTAATCGGGGCTGAAGCTTTCTTT
size: .; V: TRBV6-2/TRBV6-3; length: 16; D: TRBD2; J: TRBJ2-7; CDR3: CASSPGLAGGSYEQYF; DNA: TGTGCCAGCAGCCCGGGACTAGCGGGGGGATCGTACGAGCAGTACTTC
size: .; V: TRBV3-1/TRBV3-2; length: 15; D: TRBD2; J: TRBJ2-5; CDR3: CASSQDRTRVETQYF; DNA: TGTGCCAGCAGCCAAGATAGGACTAGGGTAGAGACCCAGTACTTC
size: .; V: TRBV30; length: 15; D: TRBD2; J: TRBJ2-5; CDR3: CAWGTSGAMGETQYF; DNA: TGTGCCTGGGGGACTAGCGGGGCGATGGGGGAGACCCAGTACTTC
size: .; V: TRBV19; length: 15; D: TRBD1; J: TRBJ2-7; CDR3: CASRPDRGNSYEQYF; DNA: TGTGCCAGTAGACCCGACAGGGGAAACTCCTACGAGCAGTACTTC
size: .; V: TRBV3-1/TRBV3-2; length: 13; D: TRBD1; J: TRBJ2-7; CDR3: CASSLGTVREQYF; DNA: TGTGCCAGCAGCCTGGGGACAGTTCGAGAGCAGTACTTC
size: .; V: TRBV11-3; length: 13; D: .; J: TRBJ2-1; CDR3: CASSLGRYNEQFF; DNA: TGTGCCAGCAGCTTAGGGCGGTACAATGAGCAGTTCTTC
size: once; V: TRBV19; length: 15; D: .; J: TRBJ2-1; CDR3: CASSGLQGKVNEQFF; DNA: TGTGCCAGTAGTGGATTACAGGGAAAGGTTAATGAGCAGTTCTTC
size: .; V: TRBV14; length: 14; D: .; J: TRBJ1-1; CDR3: CASSQVQPNTEAFF; DNA: TGTGCCAGCAGCCAAGTACAGCCGAACACTGAAGCTTTCTTT
size: .; V: TRBV4-2; length: 15; D: TRBD1; J: TRBJ2-3; CDR3: CASSDRGRPTDTQYF; DNA: TGTGCCAGCAGCGACAGGGGGCGTCCCACAGATACGCAGTATTTT
size: .; V: TRBV7-7; length: 15; D: .; J: TRBJ1-4; CDR3: CASSLGAGPNEKLFF; DNA: TGTGCTAGCAGCTTAGGGGCAGGGCCTAATGAAAAACTGTTTTTT
size: few; V: TRBV6-2/TRBV6-3; length: 13; D: .; J: TRBJ2-5; CDR3: CASSFGSQETQYF; DNA: TGTGCCAGCAGTTTCGGTTCACAAGAGACCCAGTACTTC
size: .; V: TRBV6-6; length: 14; D: TRBD2; J: TRBJ2-1; CDR3: CASRTSGLSNEQFF; DNA: TGTGCCAGCAGAACTAGCGGTCTTTCGAATGAGCAGTTCTTC
size: once; V: TRBV27; length: 14; D: TRBD1; J: TRBJ2-7; CDR3: CASSLGTGVDEQYF; DNA: TGTGCCAGCAGTTTGGGGACAGGGGTTGACGAGCAGTACTTC
size: .; V: TRBV7-2; length: 15; D: TRBD2; J: TRBJ2-7; CDR3: CASSRTSGGAREQYF; DNA: TGTGCCAGCAGCAGGACTAGCGGGGGGGCTAGGGAGCAGTACTTC
size: .; V: TRBV10-2; length: 11; D: .; J: TRBJ2-2; CDR3: CATRQTGELFF; DNA: TGCGCCACCCGCCAGACAGGGGAGCTGTTTTTT